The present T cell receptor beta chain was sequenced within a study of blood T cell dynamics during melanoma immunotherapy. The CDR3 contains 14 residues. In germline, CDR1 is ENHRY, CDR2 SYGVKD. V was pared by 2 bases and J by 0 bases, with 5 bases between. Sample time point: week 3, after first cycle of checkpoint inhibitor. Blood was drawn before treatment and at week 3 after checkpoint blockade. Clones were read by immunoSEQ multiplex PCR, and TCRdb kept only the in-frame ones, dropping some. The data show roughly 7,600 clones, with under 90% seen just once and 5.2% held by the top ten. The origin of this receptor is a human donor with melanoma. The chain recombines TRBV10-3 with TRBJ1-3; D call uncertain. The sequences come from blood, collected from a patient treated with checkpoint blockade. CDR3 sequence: CAISEGGSGNTIYF. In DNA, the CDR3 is TGTGCCATCAGTGAGGGAGGCTCTGGAAACACCATATATTTT.